These 17 T cell receptor beta chains were sequenced from one sample in a study of cytomegalovirus exposure and HLA in healthy donors. PCR primers comprised 60 Vbeta and 13 Jbeta primers. Sequencing used immunoSEQ multiplex PCR; TCRdb keeps in-frame clones, though not all of them. The sample holds roughly 180,000 clones, 80% to 85% seen once. The specimen was PBMCs. Receptors were obtained from a boy aged 5-17 years in good health and CMV-seronegative.

The rearrangement links TRBV19 to TRBJ1-2, with a tentative D call TRBD1 (5 bases). V lost 7 bases to trimming and J lost 3 bases, with 21 bases between them. CDR1 and CDR2 (germline): LNHDA, SQIVND (reference sequence). There are 16 residues in the CDR3. The CDR3 reads CASKQIEETGDYGYTF. CDR3 nucleotide sequence: TGTGCCAGTAAACAAATCGAGGAAACGGGGGACTATGGCTACACCTTC.

The chain uses TRBV14 and TRBJ1-5; D remains ambiguous. The V end was cut by 2 bases, the J end by 6 bases, with 8 bases between. The CDR3 has 13 amino acids. Germline V CDR1 and CDR2: SGHDN, FVKESK. The CDR3 DNA reads TGTGCCAGCAGCCAATCTTCCGGTCAGCCCCAGCATTTT. This gives the protein CASSQSSGQPQHF.

To note about this clone: One end of the junction does not line up with germline, which may come from a read error. The chain carries TRBV5-1 and TRBJ1-2; TRBD1 matches 8 bases. The CDR3 is 16 amino acids. Germline CDR1 and CDR2: SGHRS and YFSETQ. The CDR3 DNA follows: TGCGCCAGCAGCTCCGACCATATGACAGGGGTTCATGGCTACCCCTTC. Its translation is CASSSDHMTGVHGYPF.

In its sample, this clone was seen a few times. The chain uses TRBV4-3 and TRBJ1-1, with D maybe TRBD1 (5 bases). The CDR3 has 12 residues. Trimming left V 0 bases short and J 10 bases short, with 9 bases between. CDR1 is LGHNA, CDR2 YSLEER, per germline. CDR3 loop: CASSQEGGGAFF. CDR3 DNA: TGCGCCAGCAGCCAAGAGGGGGGGGGAGCTTTCTTT.

The chain joins TRBV5-4 to TRBJ2-1, with 9 bases that match TRBD2. Trimming took 9 bases from V and 1 from J; bases not matched to a gene: 5. The germline CDR1 and CDR2 sequences are SGHNT and YYREEE (reference sequence). There are 14 residues in the CDR3. The CDR3 coding sequence is TGTGCCATCAATAGCGGGAGTTCCTACAATGAGCAGTTCTTC. This translates into CAINSGSSYNEQFF.

Only one count was recorded for this clone. The chain links TRBV29-1 to TRBJ2-3, with 11 bases identical to TRBD2. Per the germline V gene, CDR1 is SQVTM and CDR2 is ANQGSEA. There are 13 residues in the CDR3. The junction had 7 bases not matched to a gene; V was cut back by 2 bases and J by 12 bases. This chain's CDR3 is CSVESVLAGGQYF. CDR3 DNA: TGCAGCGTTGAATCGGTCCTAGCGGGGGGACAGTATTTT.

The rearrangement links TRBV28 to TRBJ2-5, with D perhaps matching TRBD1 (5 bases). Gene TRBJ2-7 matches the end of the DNA better, so the J call may be wrong. CDR3 length equals 13 residues. Germline CDR1 MDHEN, CDR2 SYDVKM. CDR3 DNA: TGTGCCAGCTGGGGCGGCGGCCTCTACGAGCAGTACTTC. This translates into CASWGGGLYEQYF.

This CDR3 is CAWNRGGGGGTYEQYF. The CDR3 coding sequence is TGTGCCTGGAATAGGGGGGGTGGGGGAGGGACCTACGAGCAGTACTTC. The chain combines TRBV30 with TRBJ2-7, with a tentative D call TRBD2 (7 bases). The CDR3 loop spans 16 amino acids. Trimming pared 4 bases from V and 2 bases from J, leaving 21 bases between. Germline V gene data show CDR1 as GTSNPN and CDR2 as SVGIG (reference sequence).

This rearrangement joins TRBV5-4 to TRBJ1-6; unclear D gene. The V gene lost 0 bases and the J gene lost 6 bases, with 10 bases spanning the gap. This CDR3 has 15 residues. Germline assignment: CDR1 SGHNT and CDR2 YYREEE (reference sequence). This chain's CDR3 is CASSLAPRANSPLHF. The CDR3 nucleotides are TGTGCCAGCAGCTTGGCCCCGAGAGCTAATTCACCCCTCCACTTT.

V gene TRBV7-2 combines with J gene TRBJ2-2, with 12 bases that match TRBD2. J was trimmed by 9 bases and V by 5 bases; bases with no gene match: 4. Germline CDR1 reads SGHTA; CDR2 reads FQGNSA. The CDR3 spans 14 residues. CDR3 residues: CASSPGLAGRELFF. CDR3 DNA: TGTGCCAGCAGCCCAGGACTAGCGGGGAGGGAGCTGTTTTTT.

This chain connects TRBV7-2 to TRBJ1-6, with unresolved D. CDR1 SGHTA and CDR2 FQGNSA come from the germline V gene. The CDR3 consists of 16 residues. With 1 base removed from V and 9 bases from J, the gap between germline ends came to 16 bases. CDR3 DNA: TGTGCCAGCAGCTTAGGGGCAGCCTACGTTGGTTCACCCCTCCACTTT. Protein product: CASSLGAAYVGSPLHF.

A word on this clone: The identical CDR3 is also encoded by other nucleotide sequences in the sample. The J gene is TRBJ2-1, the V gene TRBV7-3; the D is unclear. V gave up 3 bases and J gave up 6 bases, with 3 bases separating them. The CDR3 runs to 11 residues. CDR1 SGHTA and CDR2 FQGTGA come from the germline V gene. The CDR3 loop is CASSFGNEQFF. CDR3 coding DNA: TGTGCCAGCAGCTTCGGCAATGAGCAGTTCTTC.

The chain combines TRBV14 with TRBJ1-1; 8 positions agree with TRBD1. The CDR3 covers 15 residues. Germline values: CDR1 SGHDN, CDR2 FVKESK. Germline trimming cut 1 base from V and 11 bases from J; bases unmatched to any gene: 12. The CDR3: CASSQAGAGGGYAFF. The CDR3 DNA follows: TGTGCCAGCAGCCAAGCGGGGGCAGGGGGCGGATATGCTTTCTTT.

The V gene is TRBV5-6, the J gene TRBJ2-3, with TRBD1 identical over 9 bases. With 0 bases clipped from V and 2 bases from J, the junction kept 13 bases outside the gene matches. Germline loops: CDR1 SGHDT, CDR2 YYEEEE. The CDR3 has 19 residues. As DNA, the CDR3 is TGTGCCAGCAGCTTGGCGGGACAGGGTTTTGAGGGGACCACAGATACGCAGTATTTT. It is translated as CASSLAGQGFEGTTDTQYF.

This clone has a handful of counts. CDR3 sequence (DNA): TGCGCCAGCAGCCAAGGAGACAGGAGCACTGAAGCTTTCTTT. Translated, it gives CASSQGDRSTEAFF. This rearrangement joins TRBV4-1 to TRBJ1-1; D might be TRBD1 (6 bases). V was clipped by 1 base and J by 4 bases, with 10 bases between them. Germline lookup yields CDR1 MGHRA and CDR2 YSYEKL. The CDR3 covers 14 residues.

The J gene is TRBJ1-1, the V gene TRBV6-7; D unclear. Being an ORF, TRBV6-7 has a function that is uncertain. This CDR3 has 13 amino acids. CDR3 residues: CARRIDRGTEAFF. The CDR3 DNA reads as TGTGCACGGCGGATAGACCGCGGCACTGAAGCTTTCTTT.

This clone was found a few times. The chain recombines TRBV4-1 with TRBJ2-7, with 13 bases fitting TRBD2. This CDR3 is built from 16 residues. Germline V gives CDR1 MGHRA, CDR2 YSYEKL. After removal of 4 bases from V and 3 bases from J, the junction contained 6 bases not matched to a gene. Here the CDR3 reads CASSPLRTSGGYEQYF. DNA of the CDR3: TGCGCCAGCAGCCCCCTCCGGACTAGCGGGGGCTACGAGCAGTACTTC.